Many counts were recorded for the clone carrying this TCR beta chain. The target antigen is unknown. These data are taken from a study of breast tumors, draining lymph nodes, adjacent tissues. Regarding the study as a whole: Tumor repertoires ranked between lymph nodes and nontumor tissue in diversity, with V and J gene preferences. The data were judged consistent with most tumor T cells coming from lymph node and expanding in tumor. The lymph node origin of tumor T cells was framed as consistent with a hypothesis, not demonstrated. Compared with basal-like, luminal-like tumors shared significantly more repertoire with nontumor tissue.

The germline gives CDR1 DFQATT, CDR2 SNEGSKA (reference sequence). The CDR3 covers 13 residues. Trimming shortened V by 2 bases and J by 4 bases, and 9 bases separated the two germline ends. TCRdb reprocessed the multiplex PCR reads via MiXCR and lists one record per CDR3 protein. Here the sample spans a few hundred thousand distinct CDR3 sequences, around 35% being singletons. Breast cancer patients provided tissue from their axillary draining lymph nodes. The source material was axillary lymph node tissue. The clonotype was recovered from a female donor with breast cancer. Some clones in this sample may be carry-over from other donors' samples. The chain uses TRBV20-1 and TRBJ2-1, with D possibly being TRBD1 or TRBD2 (6 bases each). In DNA form, the CDR3 reads TGCAGTGCTAGATGGGGGGCATACAATGAGCAGTTCTTC. It encodes CSARWGAYNEQFF.